This record concerns one TCR beta chain sequence. Germline values: CDR1 LNHDA, CDR2 SQIVND (reference sequence). This CDR3 has 16 residues. Trimming took 5 bases from V and 0 from J, leaving 16 bases between them. This specimen comes from a study of blood T cell repertoires in COVID-19. Study-level information: Acute and convalescent COVID-19 samples came from the United States, Italy and Spain. PBMCs, B-cell-depleted T cells, or T cells were the source of the cDNA or gDNA that made up the material.

In the study's own analysis: Scientists estimated how many nucleated cells there were by amplifying reference gene primers. The protocol was immunoSEQ multiplex PCR, while the TCRdb copy is restricted to in-frame clones and leaves out a portion. V and J calls and clone size are copied from that table; D and trimming were computed from the DNA. The repertoire holds under 300,000 clones, with 70% to 85% as singletons. The chain carries TRBV19 and TRBJ1-1, with a possible D match to TRBD1 (5 bases). This clonotype was sampled from a woman of 80 years or more with acute or convalescent COVID-19. The source material was peripheral blood. CDR3 amino acids: CASSPSGSAVNTEAFF. CDR3 DNA sequence: TGTGCCAGTAGTCCCTCAGGGTCCGCAGTGAACACTGAAGCTTTCTTT.